Listed below are T cell receptor beta chains from one sample, sequenced in a study of blood T cell repertoires in COVID-19. Produced via immunoSEQ multiplex PCR; TCRdb's table is partial and in-frame only. The sample shows some 73,000 clones, about 88% of them seen only once. The sequenced sample consisted of peripheral blood. The receptors stem from a man of 80 years or more with COVID-19, enrolled during active disease. Both conserved end residues are part of each CDR3. A D gene is named only where the DNA matches it firmly. Size is stated for part of the rows, as once, few or many counts, or as a class when the clone is expanded.

abundance | j_gene | v_gene | d_gene | CDR3nt | CDR3aa
. | TRBJ2-1 | TRBV10-3 | . | TGTGCCATCGGCAGCTTTTGGGAAGGGGGCAATGAGCAGTTCTTC | CAIGSFWEGGNEQFF
. | TRBJ1-3 | TRBV10-3 | TRBD1 | TGTGCCATCAGGGGGGACAGCCCGACTTCAGGAAACACCATATATTTT | CAIRGDSPTSGNTIYF
. | TRBJ1-5 | TRBV15 | . | TGTGCCACCAGCAGAGATCGGGGGGGATATAGCAATCAGCCCCAGCATTTT | CATSRDRGGYSNQPQHF
. | TRBJ2-1 | TRBV12-3/TRBV12-4 | . | TGTGCCAGCAGTTTGGGGGCACCCAATGAGCAGTTCTTC | CASSLGAPNEQFF
. | TRBJ1-2 | TRBV6-5 | . | TGTGCCAGCAGTAACCGACAGGAGACCGTCTACACCTTC | CASSNRQETVYTF
. | TRBJ2-7 | TRBV12-3/TRBV12-4 | . | TGTGCCAGCAGGAGGCGTGACAGTTACGAGCAGTACTTC | CASRRRDSYEQYF
. | TRBJ2-3 | TRBV5-4 | . | TGTGCCAGCAGTGGACACAATAATGCCGAGACAGATACGCAGTATTTT | CASSGHNNAETDTQYF
. | TRBJ1-4 | TRBV9 | . | TGTGCCAGCAGCGTAAGTCACCACAAAGAAAAACTGTTTTTT | CASSVSHHKEKLFF
once | TRBJ2-3 | TRBV7-2 | TRBD1 | TGTGCCAGCAGCCCGCAACAGGGGGTCACAGATACGCAGTATTTT | CASSPQQGVTDTQYF
. | TRBJ1-2 | TRBV3-1/TRBV3-2 | TRBD1 | TGTGCCAGCAGACCAGCCTCGGGGACAGGCATCCTTAACTATGGCTACACCTTC | CASRPASGTGILNYGYTF
. | TRBJ2-5 | TRBV6-2/TRBV6-3 | . | TGTGCCAGCAGTTACTTGCACGCGGGGGAGACCCAGTACTTC | CASSYLHAGETQYF
. | TRBJ1-1 | TRBV9 | . | TGTGCCAGCAGCGTAGACCCGACTATCAGGGAAGCTTTCTTT | CASSVDPTIREAFF
. | TRBJ1-1 | TRBV5-1 | . | TGCGCCCCAGTGGGGGGGCGGGGGACTGAAGCTTTCTTT | CAPVGGRGTEAFF
. | TRBJ1-5 | TRBV5-1 | . | TGCGCCAGCAGACGGGATAGCAATCAGCCCCAGCATTTT | CASRRDSNQPQHF
. | TRBJ1-2 | TRBV5-1 | . | TGCGCCAGCAGTTTCTCCCCCGGGGGTAGCTATGGCTACACCTTC | CASSFSPGGSYGYTF
. | TRBJ2-3 | TRBV19 | TRBD1 | TGTGCCAGCTCCGGGACAGTCTCCACAGATACGCAGTATTTT | CASSGTVSTDTQYF
. | TRBJ2-7 | TRBV11-3 | TRBD1 | TGTGCCAGCAGCTTAGTGGGACAGGGAGACTACGAGCAGTACTTC | CASSLVGQGDYEQYF
. | TRBJ1-3 | TRBV6-6 | . | TGTGCCAGCAGTCACCGGGGGGGCGGCTCTGGAAACACCATATATTTT | CASSHRGGGSGNTIYF
. | TRBJ1-2 | TRBV18 | . | TGTGCCAGCTCACATGGGGGGAGCTATGGCTACACCTTC | CASSHGGSYGYTF
. | TRBJ1-2 | TRBV6-5 | TRBD1 | TGTGCCAGCAGTTCCGTTCAACCGCAGGGGGCCGCTGGCTACACCTTC | CASSSVQPQGAAGYTF
. | TRBJ1-1 | TRBV27 | TRBD1 | TGTGCCAGCAGTCCACTGACAGGGACGGGGGCTGAAGCTTTCTTT | CASSPLTGTGAEAFF
. | TRBJ1-6 | TRBV6-6 | TRBD1 | TGTGCCAGCAGTTTGGGACAGGGCGGCGTCAATTCACCCCTCCACTTT | CASSLGQGGVNSPLHF
. | TRBJ2-2 | TRBV18 | TRBD1 | TGTGCCAGCTCACCGTACCTGGACAGGGGAACCGGGGAGCTGTTTTTT | CASSPYLDRGTGELFF
. | TRBJ2-7 | TRBV2 | TRBD1 | TGTGCCAGCAGTGTAGACAGGGCAAATGGCGAGCAGTACTTC | CASSVDRANGEQYF
few | TRBJ1-5 | TRBV12-3/TRBV12-4 | . | TGTGCCAGCAGTGGGACGGACAGCCAGCCCCAGCATTTT | CASSGTDSQPQHF
. | TRBJ1-2 | TRBV6-2/TRBV6-3 | . | TGTGCCAGCAGCAGACAGGCGACCTATGGCTACACCTTC | CASSRQATYGYTF
. | TRBJ1-2 | TRBV5-4 | . | TGTGCCAGCAGCTCTGGACAGACATACTATGGCTACACCTTC | CASSSGQTYYGYTF
. | TRBJ2-5 | TRBV5-1 | . | TGCGCCAGCAGACTGGACAGCCGAGCGGAGACCCAGTACTTC | CASRLDSRAETQYF
. | TRBJ1-1 | TRBV15 | . | TGTGCCACCAGCAGTCAGACAGCTGAAGCTTTCTTT | CATSSQTAEAFF
. | TRBJ1-1 | TRBV10-3 | TRBD1 | TGTGCCATCAGTTTGACAGGGGGCACTGAAGCTTTCTTT | CAISLTGGTEAFF
. | TRBJ1-1 | TRBV6-2/TRBV6-3 | . | TGTGCCAGCAGTTACGGGGCCTCCGGGGGCACTGAAGCTTTCTTT | CASSYGASGGTEAFF
. | TRBJ2-3 | TRBV2 | TRBD2 | TGTGCCAGCAGTGAGCAACCGGGACTAGCGACAGATACGCAGTATTTT | CASSEQPGLATDTQYF
. | TRBJ2-7 | TRBV19 | . | TGTGCCAGTAGTATAGCCTCCGGGGGCGAGCAGTACTTC | CASSIASGGEQYF
. | TRBJ1-1 | TRBV10-3 | TRBD1 | TGTGCCATCAGTGCTACAGGGGACACTGAAGCTTTCTTT | CAISATGDTEAFF
. | TRBJ2-7 | TRBV5-1 | TRBD1 | TGCGCCAGCAGCTTGGGAGGGACAGGGGGCGACGAGCAGTACTTC | CASSLGGTGGDEQYF
. | TRBJ2-5 | TRBV5-1 | TRBD2 | TGCGCCAGCAGCTTGGTGGGACTACTTCAAGAGACCCAGTACTTC | CASSLVGLLQETQYF
. | TRBJ1-2 | TRBV9 | TRBD1 | TGTGCCAGCAGCATTGACAGGGACGATGGCTACACCTTC | CASSIDRDDGYTF
once | TRBJ2-5 | TRBV18 | . | TGTGCCAGCTCACCCCCAGGGTCGGAGACCCAGTACTTC | CASSPPGSETQYF
once | TRBJ1-1 | TRBV29-1 | TRBD1 | TGCAGCGTTGGAGAACAGGGGGAGGGGAACACTGAAGCTTTCTTT | CSVGEQGEGNTEAFF
. | TRBJ2-7 | TRBV4-2 | . | TGTGCCAGCAGCCGCGACAGATCCTACGAGCAGTACTTC | CASSRDRSYEQYF
few | TRBJ1-3 | TRBV7-2 | TRBD1 | TGTGCCAGCAGCTCACAGGGGAGGTCTGGAAACACCATATATTTT | CASSSQGRSGNTIYF
. | TRBJ2-5 | TRBV5-4 | . | TGTGCCAGCAGCTTTGCACAGGGAAGAGAGACCCAGTACTTC | CASSFAQGRETQYF
. | TRBJ2-5 | TRBV19 | . | TGTGCCAGTAGTATACAGACCGGGGGGACCCAGTACTTC | CASSIQTGGTQYF
. | TRBJ1-6 | TRBV6-2/TRBV6-3 | TRBD1 | TGTGCCAGCAGTTACCCGGGACAGGATAATTCACCCCTCCACTTT | CASSYPGQDNSPLHF
. | TRBJ2-2 | TRBV10-2 | TRBD1 | TGCGCCAGCACCGAGGGGGCCTGGAACACCGGGGAGCTGTTTTTT | CASTEGAWNTGELFF
. | TRBJ2-7 | TRBV7-2 | . | TGTGCCAGCAGCTTATTTTTACTCTACGAGCAGTACTTC | CASSLFLLYEQYF
. | TRBJ2-7 | TRBV7-2 | . | TGTGCCAGCAGCTTAGTGGGCGGGGACTACGAGCAGTACTTC | CASSLVGGDYEQYF
. | TRBJ1-1 | TRBV6-4 | . | TGTGCCAGCAGTGACTCGGCAGGGTCGGCGGACGCTTTCTTT | CASSDSAGSADAFF
. | TRBJ1-6 | TRBV9 | . | TGTGCCAGCAGCGTAGGAGGGCGCGACTATAATTCACCCCTCCACTTT | CASSVGGRDYNSPLHF
once | TRBJ2-4 | TRBV7-2 | TRBD1 | TGTGCCAGCAGCTTAGAGGGGGCGTCCAAAAACATTCAGTACTTC | CASSLEGASKNIQYF
. | TRBJ1-4 | TRBV19 | . | TGTGCCAGTAGTTTACAGGGCGTGAATGAAAAACTGTTTTTT | CASSLQGVNEKLFF
. | TRBJ2-5 | TRBV18 | . | TGTGCCAGCACGGCCGGGGTCCAAGAGACCCAGTACTTC | CASTAGVQETQYF
. | TRBJ1-1 | TRBV6-5 | . | TGTGCCAGCAGTTATTCCCCAACGGACACTGAAGCTTTCTTT | CASSYSPTDTEAFF
. | TRBJ2-7 | TRBV5-6 | TRBD2 | TGTGCCACTCAGCGGGGGGGCTACGAGCAGTACTTC | CATQRGGYEQYF
. | TRBJ1-3 | TRBV10-2 | . | TGCGCCAGCACGATTCCAGGGGTCTCTGGAAACACCATATATTTT | CASTIPGVSGNTIYF
once | TRBJ2-7 | TRBV6-4 | . | TGTGCCAGCAGCACGGGGAGCTACGAGCAGTACTTC | CASSTGSYEQYF
. | TRBJ2-7 | TRBV7-7 | . | TGTGCCAGCAGCTTAGATCACAGGGCCTACGAGCAGTACTTC | CASSLDHRAYEQYF
. | TRBJ1-1 | TRBV3-1/TRBV3-2 | . | TGTGCCAGCAGCCAAGATAGGAGTACTGAAGCTTTCTTT | CASSQDRSTEAFF
. | TRBJ2-4 | TRBV6-5 | TRBD1 | TGTGCCAGCGGGACAGAGAACATTCAGTACTTC | CASGTENIQYF